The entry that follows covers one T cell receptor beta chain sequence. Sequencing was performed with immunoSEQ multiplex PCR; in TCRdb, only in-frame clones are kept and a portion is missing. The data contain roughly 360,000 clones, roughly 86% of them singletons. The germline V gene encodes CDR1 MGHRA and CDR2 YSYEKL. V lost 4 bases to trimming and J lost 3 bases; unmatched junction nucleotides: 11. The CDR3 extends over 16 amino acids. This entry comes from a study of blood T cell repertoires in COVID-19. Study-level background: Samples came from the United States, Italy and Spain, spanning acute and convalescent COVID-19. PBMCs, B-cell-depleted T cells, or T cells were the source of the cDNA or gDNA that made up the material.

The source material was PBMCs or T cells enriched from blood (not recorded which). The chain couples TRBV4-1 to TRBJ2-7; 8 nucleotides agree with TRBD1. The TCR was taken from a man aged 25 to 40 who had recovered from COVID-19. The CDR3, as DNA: TGCGCCAGCAGCCCCCAAGGGGGGACAGGAAACTACGAGCAGTACTTC. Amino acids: CASSPQGGTGNYEQYF.